The next 8 T cell receptor beta chains were all read from a single sample in a study of T-cell reconstitution after alpha-beta-depleted transplantation in children. Construction of the TCRbeta library involved unique molecular identifiers. A single record per CDR3 protein comes from TCRdb applying MiXCR to the PCR reads. This sample yields around 450,000 distinct CDR3 sequences, of which about 10% are seen a single time; 2% to 2.5% belongs to the top ten. This specimen consisted of PBMCs, obtained before TCRalphabeta/CD19-depleted stem cell transplant. The receptors were gathered from a child aged 2-15 years with inherited bone marrow failure, due to receive a stem cell transplant.

This clonotype was observed many times. The chain carries TRBV5-1 and TRBJ2-3, with D uncertain. In germline, CDR1 is SGHRS, CDR2 YFSETQ. This CDR3 is 14 amino acids long. Deletions cut 7 bases from V and 5 bases from J, with 17 bases between. CDR3 in DNA: TGCGCCAGCCAGGCGACGGGCGTTAAAGATACGCAGTATTTT. Translation gives CASQATGVKDTQYF.

The chain recombines TRBV3-1 with TRBJ1-1, with D tentatively TRBD1 (6 bases). The V gene lost 3 bases and the J gene lost 1 base, with 12 bases spanning the gap. The germline gives CDR1 LGHDT, CDR2 YNNKEL (reference sequence). The CDR3 has 15 residues. The CDR3 region has the DNA TGTGCCAGCAGCCAGCCGGGACACACGAACACTGAAGCTTTCTTT. Amino acids: CASSQPGHTNTEAFF.

J is TRBJ2-7 and V is TRBV5-4; 11 nucleotides match TRBD2. The CDR3 is made up of 16 amino acids. Germline V gives CDR1 SGHNT, CDR2 YYREEE (reference sequence). The V and J ends lost 0 bases and 3 bases, in that order; junction bases with no gene match: 5. CDR3 loop: CASSLELAGVFYEQYF. The CDR3 nucleotides are TGTGCCAGCAGCTTGGAACTAGCGGGAGTCTTCTACGAGCAGTACTTC.

The sample holds many counts of this clonotype. The chain combines TRBV7-2 with TRBJ2-7, with 9 bases identical to TRBD1. The CDR3 extends over 16 amino acids. CDR1 SGHTA and CDR2 FQGNSA come from the germline V gene. V was clipped by 1 base and J by 2 bases; unmatched bases: 6. In DNA form, the CDR3 reads TGTGCCAGCAGCTTAGTGCCTGGGACAGGGCCCTACGAGCAGTACTTC. This encodes CASSLVPGTGPYEQYF.

This clonotype was found many times. V gene TRBV15 combines with J gene TRBJ2-2; perhaps TRBD1 as D (5 bases). From germline, CDR1 is LNHNV and CDR2 YYDKDF (reference sequence). Deletions cut 4 bases from V and 3 bases from J, with 18 bases between. The CDR3 is made up of 17 amino acids. The CDR3 loop reads CATSTLKGARYTGELFF. The CDR3 coding sequence is TGTGCCACCAGCACCCTCAAAGGGGCGCGGTACACCGGGGAGCTGTTTTTT. The complete variable domain, with remaining parts taken from reference TRBV15 and TRBJ2-2, reads DAMVIQNPRYQVTQFGKPVTLSCSQTLNHNVMYWYQQKSSQAPKLLFHYYDKDFNNEADTPDNFQSRRPNTSFCFLDIRSPGLGDTAMYLCATSTLKGARYTGELFFGEGSRLTVL.

This clonotype came up many times. The chain recombines TRBV28 with TRBJ2-7, with D maybe TRBD1 (6 bases). Germline V gives CDR1 MDHEN, CDR2 SYDVKM. With 2 bases removed from V and 4 bases from J, the gap between germline ends came to 21 bases. This CDR3 is 17 amino acids long. The CDR3: CASSLDGVKLGGYEQYF. The CDR3 DNA follows: TGTGCCAGCAGTTTAGACGGAGTAAAATTAGGGGGATACGAGCAGTACTTC. The full variable domain, in which reference TRBV28 and TRBJ2-7 provide the parts outside the CDR3, is DVKVTQSSRYLVKRTGEKVFLECVQDMDHENMFWYRQDPGLGLRLIYFSYDVKMKEKGDIPEGYSVSREKKERFSLILESASTNQTSMYLCASSLDGVKLGGYEQYFGPGTRLTVT.

The chain carries TRBV6-5 and TRBJ2-1; TRBD2 matches 9 bases. Germline V gene lookup returns CDR1 MNHEY and CDR2 SVGAGI. V gave up 2 bases and J gave up 2 bases; unmatched junction bases: 10. This CDR3 is 18 amino acids long. CDR3 region: CASSYAYEREDPYNEQFF. In nucleotides, the CDR3 is TGTGCCAGCAGTTACGCCTATGAGCGGGAGGACCCCTACAATGAGCAGTTCTTC.

This clonotype has a count of ten or more. The V and J genes are TRBV27 and TRBJ2-7, with unresolved D. CDR1 is MNHEY, CDR2 SMNVEV, per germline (reference sequence). This CDR3 contains 13 residues. V was cut by 9 bases and J by 4 bases, with 16 bases left in between. The CDR3 DNA sequence: TGTGCCAGACCATCACAGCATTATTACGAGCAGTACTTC. This translates into CARPSQHYYEQYF.